This T cell receptor (beta chain) was sequenced during a study of blood T cell repertoires in COVID-19. Assay: immunoSEQ multiplex PCR; the TCRdb copy retains only in-frame clones and omits some. The profile shows about 72,000 clones, 80% to 90% of them singletons. This CDR3 spans 15 amino acids. The V and J ends lost 1 base and 4 bases respectively, with 13 bases between them. Per the germline V gene, CDR1 is LNHDA and CDR2 is SQIVND (reference sequence). This TCR was recovered from a man between 65 and 85 years old with active or convalescent COVID-19. The chain has TRBV19 and TRBJ1-1; possibly TRBD1 for D (5 bases). Sequenced sample: peripheral blood. The CDR3 region is CASSIVWQGGTEAFF. Here the CDR3 DNA reads TGTGCCAGTAGTATAGTATGGCAGGGTGGCACTGAAGCTTTCTTT.